The T cell receptor beta chain described here comes from a study of cytomegalovirus exposure and HLA in healthy donors. Overall study findings and caveats: The classifier reportedly diagnosed cytomegalovirus status with high specificity and sensitivity. Association of about 17,000 TCR beta sequences with HLA alleles was found at 0.05 false discovery rate in a later analysis. Cytomegalovirus association was assigned to about 150 TCR beta chains.

Concerning this clone itself: Its antigen is still unknown.

Looked up from germline, CDR1 is GTSNPN and CDR2 is SVGIG (reference sequence). Germline trimming cut 5 bases from V and 4 bases from J; bases unmatched to any gene: 1. This CDR3 is 11 amino acids long. In the PCR, 60 Vbeta and 13 Jbeta primers were used. Method: immunoSEQ multiplex PCR; TCRdb's copy keeps in-frame clones and lacks some. The repertoire includes 150,000 to 200,000 clones, roughly 72% of them detected once, and around 1.9% sits in the top ten. This receptor was obtained from a woman in her 30s in good health and CMV-seropositive. What was sequenced was PBMCs. J is TRBJ1-2 and V is TRBV30; 7 positions match TRBD1. CDR3 sequence reads: CAWGDSYGYTF. In DNA form, the CDR3 reads TGTGCCTGGGGGGACAGCTATGGCTACACCTTC.